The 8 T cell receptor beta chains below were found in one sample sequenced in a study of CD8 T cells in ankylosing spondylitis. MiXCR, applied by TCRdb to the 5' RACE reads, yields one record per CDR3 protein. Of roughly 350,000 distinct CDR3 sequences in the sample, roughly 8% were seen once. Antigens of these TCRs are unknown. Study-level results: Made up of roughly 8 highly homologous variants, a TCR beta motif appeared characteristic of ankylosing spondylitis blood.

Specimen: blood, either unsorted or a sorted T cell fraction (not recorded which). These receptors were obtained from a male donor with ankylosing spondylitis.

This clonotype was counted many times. The CDR3 loop is CASSLALGNTEAFF. Here the CDR3 DNA reads TGTGCCAGCAGCTTAGCGTTGGGGAACACTGAAGCTTTCTTT. The chain joins TRBV7-9 to TRBJ1-1; D remains ambiguous. The CDR3 runs to 14 residues. V lost 0 bases and J lost 1, with 6 bases in between. The V gene's germline CDR1 is SEHNR and CDR2 FQNEAQ (reference sequence).

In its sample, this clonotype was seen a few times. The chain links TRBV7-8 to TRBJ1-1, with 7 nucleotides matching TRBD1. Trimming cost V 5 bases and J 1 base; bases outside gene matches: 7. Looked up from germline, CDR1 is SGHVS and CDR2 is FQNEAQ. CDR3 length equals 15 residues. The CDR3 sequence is CASSPLGQQNTEAFF. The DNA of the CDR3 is TGTGCCAGCAGCCCTCTGGGACAGCAGAACACTGAAGCTTTCTTT.

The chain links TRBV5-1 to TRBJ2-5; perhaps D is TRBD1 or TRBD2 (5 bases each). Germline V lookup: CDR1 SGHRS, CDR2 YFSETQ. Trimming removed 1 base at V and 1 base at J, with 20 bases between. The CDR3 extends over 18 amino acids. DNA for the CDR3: TGCGCCAGCAGCTTGAACGGGGTCCGGGATGGGGGCCAAGAGACCCAGTACTTC. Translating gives CASSLNGVRDGGQETQYF.

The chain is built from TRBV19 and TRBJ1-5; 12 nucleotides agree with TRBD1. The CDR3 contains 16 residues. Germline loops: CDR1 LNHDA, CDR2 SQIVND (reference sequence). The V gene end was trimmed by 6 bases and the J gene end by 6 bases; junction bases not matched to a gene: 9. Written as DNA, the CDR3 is TGTGCCAGTAGAACCGGGACAGGGGGCTTGCCTCAGCCCCAGCATTTT. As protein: CASRTGTGGLPQPQHF.

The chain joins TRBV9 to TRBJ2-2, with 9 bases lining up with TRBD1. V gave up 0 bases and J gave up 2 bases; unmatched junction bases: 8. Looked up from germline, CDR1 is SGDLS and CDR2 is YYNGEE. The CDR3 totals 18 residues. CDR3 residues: CASSVDYPGQGNTGELFF. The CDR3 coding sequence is TGTGCCAGCAGCGTAGACTATCCGGGACAGGGTAACACCGGGGAGCTGTTTTTT.

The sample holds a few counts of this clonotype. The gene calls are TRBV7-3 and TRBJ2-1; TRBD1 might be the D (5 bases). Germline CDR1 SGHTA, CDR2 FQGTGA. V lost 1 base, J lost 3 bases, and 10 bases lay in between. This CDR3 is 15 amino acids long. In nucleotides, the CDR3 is TGTGCCAGCAGCTTAATAAGGGGATACTACAATGAGCAGTTCTTC. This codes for CASSLIRGYYNEQFF.

The CDR3: CASSTPGQGARETQYF. The CDR3 bases are TGTGCCAGCAGCACCCCGGGACAGGGGGCTAGGGAGACCCAGTACTTC. The chain joins TRBV7-8 to TRBJ2-5; 12 bases map to TRBD1. Germline loops: CDR1 SGHVS, CDR2 FQNEAQ. CDR3 length: 16 amino acids. The V gene end was trimmed by 5 bases and the J gene end by 5 bases; junction bases not matched to a gene: 9. Full variable domain (outside the CDR3, taken from reference TRBV7-8 and TRBJ2-5): GAGVSQSPRYKVAKRGQDVALRCDPISGHVSLFWYQQALGQGPEFLTYFQNEAQLDKSGLPSDRFFAERPEGSVSTLKIQRTQQEDSAVYLCASSTPGQGARETQYFGPGTRLLVL.

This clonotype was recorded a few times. The CDR3 is CASNSAGTSDYYEQYF. CDR3 DNA sequence: TGTGCCAGCAACAGTGCCGGGACTAGCGATTACTACGAGCAGTACTTC. The V and J genes are TRBV6-2 or TRBV6-3 and TRBJ2-7; 10 bases agree with TRBD2. This CDR3 comprises 16 residues. Unmatched junction bases numbered 12, after V lost 7 bases and J lost 3 bases. CDR1 and CDR2 from the germline V gene are MNHEY and SVGEGT.